This TCR beta chain was captured by sequencing in a study of blood T cell dynamics during melanoma immunotherapy. Study overall: First-line therapy was either pembrolizumab or nivolumab with ipilimumab for metastatic melanoma.

Documented time point: week 3, after first cycle of checkpoint inhibitor. Blood was drawn before treatment and at week 3 after checkpoint blockade. Prior systemic cancer therapy, immunosuppressant use and other active malignancies excluded patients. Every bulk PBMC sample received the same 350 ng of DNA. Profiling relied on immunoSEQ multiplex PCR, and the TCRdb table lists in-frame clones only, not all of them. The table has over 15,000 clones, about 85% seen once. The germline CDR1 and CDR2 sequences are SEHNR and FQNEAQ (reference sequence). The CDR3 is 15 residues long. Trimming removed 1 base from V and 2 bases from J; junction bases left unmatched: 4.

This TCR derives from a human donor with melanoma. The sequencing here drew on blood, taken from a patient treated with checkpoint blockade. The chain combines TRBV7-9 with TRBJ2-5, with 7 positions matching TRBD2. CDR3 nucleotides: TGTGCCAGCAGCTTAGGCACTAGCGTACAAGAGACCCAGTACTTC. Amino acids: CASSLGTSVQETQYF.